A single sample is the source of the 3 T cell receptor beta chains below, sequenced in a study of CD8 T cells in Susac syndrome. With random hexamers, reverse transcription was performed on 0.5 to 1 ug of RNA. TCRdb reprocessed the immunoSEQ multiplex PCR reads via MiXCR and lists one record per CDR3 protein. The top ten hold approximately 0.31% of the sample, which has approximately 120,000 distinct CDR3 sequences, roughly 93% seen once. Sample: CD8+ T cells from PBMCs. These receptors came from a human donor with multiple sclerosis.

This clonotype was found once. This sequence joins TRBV9 and TRBJ2-6, with 13 bases matching TRBD2. J lost 0 bases, V lost 3 bases, and 15 bases had no gene match. This CDR3 region has 22 residues. The germline CDR1 and CDR2 sequences are SGDLS and YYNGEE. CDR3 DNA sequence: TGTGCCAGCAGCGCACCGACTGGACTAGCGGGAGTATCTCCCTCTGGGGCCAACGTCCTGACTTTC. Protein product: CASSAPTGLAGVSPSGANVLTF.

This clonotype was recorded once. The V gene is TRBV6-4, the J gene TRBJ2-2, with TRBD1 identical over 8 bases. V lost 3 bases to trimming and J lost 4 bases; unmatched junction nucleotides: 7. The V gene's germline CDR1 is MRHNA and CDR2 SNTAGT. This CDR3 comprises 16 residues. CDR3 DNA sequence: TGTGCCAGCAGTGAGTCCCCGGGACAGGCCACCGGGGAGCTGTTTTTT. This sequence encodes CASSESPGQATGELFF.

The chain combines TRBV6-2 or TRBV6-3 with TRBJ2-7, with D unresolved. Trimming took 6 bases from V and 5 from J, leaving 14 bases between them. CDR3 size: 13 residues. Germline loops: CDR1 MNHEY, CDR2 SVGEGT. The CDR3 nucleotides are TGTGCCAGCAGCGCGGCCGGTTGGGACGAGCAGTACGTC. Translated, it gives CASSAAGWDEQYV.